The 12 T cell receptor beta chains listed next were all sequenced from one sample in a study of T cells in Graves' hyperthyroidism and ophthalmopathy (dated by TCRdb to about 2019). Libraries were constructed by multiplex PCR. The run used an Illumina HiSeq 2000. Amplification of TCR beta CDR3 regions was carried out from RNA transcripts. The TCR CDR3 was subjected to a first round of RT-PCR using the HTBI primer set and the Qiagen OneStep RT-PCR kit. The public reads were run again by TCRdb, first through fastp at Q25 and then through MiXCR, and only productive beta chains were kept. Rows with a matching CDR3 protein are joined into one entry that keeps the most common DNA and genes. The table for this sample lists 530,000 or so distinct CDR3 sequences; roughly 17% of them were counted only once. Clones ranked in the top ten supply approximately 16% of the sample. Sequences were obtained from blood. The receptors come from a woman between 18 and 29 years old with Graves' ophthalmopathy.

The CDR3 spells CASRGQGVISGNTIYF. In nucleotides, the CDR3 is TGTGCCAGCAGAGGACAGGGGGTAATCTCTGGAAACACCATATATTTT. This rearrangement joins TRBV12-3 or TRBV12-4 to TRBJ1-3; 10 bases line up with TRBD1. CDR3 length: 16 residues. The J segment lost 0 bases and the V segment lost 6 bases, leaving 5 bases of the junction unmatched.

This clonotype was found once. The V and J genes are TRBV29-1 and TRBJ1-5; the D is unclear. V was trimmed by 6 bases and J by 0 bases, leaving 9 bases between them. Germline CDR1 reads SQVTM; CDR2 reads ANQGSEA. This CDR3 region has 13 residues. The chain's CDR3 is CSVSDYSNQPQHF. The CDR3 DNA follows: TGCAGCGTCTCCGACTATAGCAATCAGCCCCAGCATTTT. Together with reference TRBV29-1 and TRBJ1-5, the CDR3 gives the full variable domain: SAVISQKPSRDICQRGTSLTIQCQVDSQVTMMFWYRQQPGQSLTLIATANQGSEATYESGFVIDKFPISRPNLTFSTLTVSNMSPEDSSIYLCSVSDYSNQPQHFGDGTRLSIL.

The CDR3: CASSFGGTPSYEQYF. The CDR3, as DNA: TGTGCCAGCAGCTTCGGGGGGACACCCTCCTACGAGCAGTACTTC. The chain carries TRBV7-9 and TRBJ2-7; possibly TRBD2 for D (7 bases). Germline CDR1 and CDR2: SEHNR and FQNEAQ (reference sequence). The CDR3 length is 15 residues. The ends were cut back, 3 bases at V and 0 bases at J, with 12 bases in the middle.

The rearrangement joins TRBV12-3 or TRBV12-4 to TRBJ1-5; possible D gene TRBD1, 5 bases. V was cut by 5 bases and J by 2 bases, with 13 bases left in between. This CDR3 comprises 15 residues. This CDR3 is CASSSRVGGNQPQHF. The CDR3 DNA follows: TGTGCCAGCAGTAGCAGGGTCGGTGGCAATCAGCCCCAGCATTTT.

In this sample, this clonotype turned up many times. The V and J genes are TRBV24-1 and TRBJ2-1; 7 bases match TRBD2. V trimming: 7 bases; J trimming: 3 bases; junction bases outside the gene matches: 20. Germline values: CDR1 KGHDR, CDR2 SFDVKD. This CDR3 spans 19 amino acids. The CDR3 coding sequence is TGTGCCACCAGCCCTAGTTTGACCGGGCGGGGAGGGATCTACAATGAGCAGTTCTTC. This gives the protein CATSPSLTGRGGIYNEQFF.

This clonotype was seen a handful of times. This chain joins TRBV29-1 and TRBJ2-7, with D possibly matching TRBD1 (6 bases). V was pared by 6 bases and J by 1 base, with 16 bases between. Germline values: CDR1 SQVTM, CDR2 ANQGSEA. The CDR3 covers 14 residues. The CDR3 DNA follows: TGCAGCGTCACCGACCCTGGACAGTCCTACGAGCAGTACTTC. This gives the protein CSVTDPGQSYEQYF.

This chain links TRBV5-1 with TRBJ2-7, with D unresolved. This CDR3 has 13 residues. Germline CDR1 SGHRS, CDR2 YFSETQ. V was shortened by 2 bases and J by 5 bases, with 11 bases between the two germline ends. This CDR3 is CASSLPPMNEQYF. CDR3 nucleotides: TGCGCCAGCAGCTTACCTCCGATGAACGAGCAGTACTTC.

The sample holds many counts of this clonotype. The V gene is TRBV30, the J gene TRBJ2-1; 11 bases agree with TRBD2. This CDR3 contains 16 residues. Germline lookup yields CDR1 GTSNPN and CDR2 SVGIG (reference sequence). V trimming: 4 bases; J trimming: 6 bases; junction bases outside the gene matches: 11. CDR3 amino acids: CAWTHVLAGGPNEQFF. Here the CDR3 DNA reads TGTGCCTGGACCCACGTCCTAGCGGGGGGCCCCAATGAGCAGTTCTTC.

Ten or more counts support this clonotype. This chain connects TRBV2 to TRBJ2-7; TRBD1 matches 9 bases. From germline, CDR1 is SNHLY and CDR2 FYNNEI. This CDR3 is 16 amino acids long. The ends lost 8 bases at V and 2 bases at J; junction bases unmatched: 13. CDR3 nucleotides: TGTGCCAGCTTACCGGGACAGGGTTTACGACCCTACGAGCAGTACTTC. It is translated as CASLPGQGLRPYEQYF.

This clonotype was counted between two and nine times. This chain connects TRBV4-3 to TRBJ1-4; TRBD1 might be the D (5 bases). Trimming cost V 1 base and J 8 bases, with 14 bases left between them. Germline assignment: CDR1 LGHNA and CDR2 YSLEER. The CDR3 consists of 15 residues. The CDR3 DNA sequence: TGCGCCAGCAGCCAAGGTCAGGGCGGGGAAGAAAAACTGTTTTTT. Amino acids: CASSQGQGGEEKLFF.

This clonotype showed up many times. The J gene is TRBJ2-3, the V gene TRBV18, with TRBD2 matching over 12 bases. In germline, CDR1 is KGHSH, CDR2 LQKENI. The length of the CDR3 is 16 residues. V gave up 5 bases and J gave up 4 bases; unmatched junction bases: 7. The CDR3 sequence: CASSMRLAGVADTQYF. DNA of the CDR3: TGTGCCAGCTCAATGAGACTAGCGGGAGTGGCAGATACGCAGTATTTT.

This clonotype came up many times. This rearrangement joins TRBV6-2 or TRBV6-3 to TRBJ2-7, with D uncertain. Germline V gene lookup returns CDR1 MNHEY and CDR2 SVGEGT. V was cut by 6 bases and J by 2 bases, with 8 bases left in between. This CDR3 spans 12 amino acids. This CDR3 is CASSKSAYEQYF. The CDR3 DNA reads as TGTGCCAGCAGCAAAAGCGCCTACGAGCAGTACTTC.